This T cell receptor beta chain is drawn from a study of cytomegalovirus exposure and HLA in healthy donors. Study-wide results and caveats: Per a later analysis, 15,000 to 20,000 TCR beta sequences showed association with HLA alleles at 0.05 false discovery rate. In a later analysis, donors in an Asian-associated ancestry cluster reportedly had fewer N-insertions in productive TCRs than the cohort mean.

PCR used 60 Vbeta primers and 13 Jbeta primers. Libraries were prepared by immunoSEQ multiplex PCR; TCRdb keeps only in-frame clonotypes and omits some of them. This sample yields over 95,000 clones, of which approximately 80% are seen a single time; roughly 2.6% belongs to the top ten. On this clone: Its cognate antigen is unknown.

The CDR3 length is 11 residues. Trimming left V 2 bases short and J 6 bases short, with 4 bases between. Germline CDR1 is SGHRS and CDR2 is YFSETQ. V gene TRBV5-1 combines with J gene TRBJ2-3; D is unresolved. The receptor's source is a woman younger than 35 in good health and CMV-seronegative. The specimen was PBMCs. Here the CDR3 DNA reads TGCGCCAGCAGCTTCGGGGATACGCAGTATTTT. Translation: CASSFGDTQYF.